One T cell receptor (beta chain) is described in this entry. Its matching antigen is unknown. The data originate from a study of cytomegalovirus exposure and HLA in healthy donors. Study-wide points: A highly shared variant cluster was judged a likely technical artifact. A few of the chains that were CMV-associated were confirmed in vitro to be specific for CMV antigens.

60 Vbeta and 13 Jbeta primers were used in PCR. TCRdb's table, derived via immunoSEQ multiplex PCR, lists solely in-frame clones and lacks some. Seen here are hundreds of thousands of clones, approximately 70% observed once, and the top ten hold roughly 2.5%. Material for sequencing was PBMCs. The sequence was collected from a man in his forties in good health and CMV-seropositive.

This CDR3 is CASNRQGRGQPQHF. Here the CDR3 DNA reads TGTGCCAGCAACAGACAGGGACGAGGGCAGCCCCAGCATTTT. The chain is built from TRBV28 and TRBJ1-5, with TRBD1 matching 7 bases. The ends lost 7 bases at V and 7 bases at J; junction bases unmatched: 10. The V gene's germline CDR1 is MDHEN and CDR2 SYDVKM. This CDR3 spans 14 amino acids.